What follows describes a single T cell receptor beta chain. The data belong to a study of blood T cell dynamics during melanoma immunotherapy. Specified time point: pre-treatment baseline. Germline values: CDR1 MNHEY, CDR2 SMNVEV (reference sequence). Trimming cost V 7 bases and J 2 bases, with 15 bases left between them. The CDR3 is made up of 14 amino acids. All DNA from each sorted CD8+ subset was loaded. Generated by immunoSEQ multiplex PCR, the TCRdb table keeps only in-frame clones and is missing some. The sample consists of more than 3,500 clones, 97% of them appearing once. The material was effector memory CD8+ T cells from blood, obtained from a patient treated with checkpoint blockade. This receptor was taken from a human donor with melanoma. This sequence joins TRBV27 and TRBJ2-7; D possibly corresponds to TRBD1 (6 bases). CDR3 region: CASTTLTGTYEQYF. CDR3 DNA sequence: TGTGCCAGCACCACCTTGACAGGAACCTACGAGCAGTACTTC.